A single sample gave rise to the 16 T cell receptor beta chains below, sequenced in a study of Ad26.COV2.S vaccination and SARS-CoV-2 variants. Indicated treatment: about 20 received Ad26.COV2.S at low or high dose, single or two shots; five or six received placebo; per-sample allocation not given. Sampling occurred on day 63 after the first vaccine or placebo injection. TCRdb's table, derived via immunoSEQ multiplex PCR, lists solely in-frame clones and lacks some. The table has about 350,000 clones, about 87% seen once. Sequencing used peripheral blood, obtained in a trial of Ad26.COV2.S vaccine versus placebo. The origin of the receptors is a person aged 18-65 years who received the Ad26.COV2.S COVID-19 vaccine or a placebo.

This rearrangement joins TRBV5-8 to TRBJ2-1; 7 nucleotides align to TRBD1. Germline-derived CDR1 and CDR2 are SGHTS and YDEGEE. The CDR3 spans 13 residues. With 4 bases clipped from V and 8 bases from J, the junction kept 6 bases outside the gene matches. The CDR3 coding sequence is TGTGCCAGCAGCACGGGACAGCCGGATGAGCAGTTCTTC. Its protein is CASSTGQPDEQFF.

The chain links TRBV18 to TRBJ1-5; D is unclear. There are 17 residues in the CDR3. Germline CDR1 and CDR2: KGHSH and LQKENI. The V gene lost 3 bases and the J gene lost 5 bases, with 20 bases spanning the gap. For the CDR3, the DNA is TGTGCCAGCTCACCGATGATGAGGAAGGGAATGGATCAGCCCCAGCATTTT. Protein sequence: CASSPMMRKGMDQPQHF. Full variable domain (missing parts from reference TRBV18 and TRBJ1-5): NAGVMQNPRHLVRRRGQEARLRCSPMKGHSHVYWYRQLPEEGLKFMVYLQKENIIDESGMPKERFSAEFPKEGPSILRIQQVVRGDSAAYFCASSPMMRKGMDQPQHFGDGTRLSIL.

The V gene is TRBV5-1, the J gene TRBJ2-7; a possible D gene is TRBD1 (5 bases). This CDR3 spans 17 amino acids. Trimming cost V 2 bases and J 0 bases, with 18 bases left between them. Looked up from germline, CDR1 is SGHRS and CDR2 is YFSETQ. The CDR3 spells CASSFGRASGYSYEQYF. DNA of the CDR3: TGCGCCAGCAGCTTTGGCAGGGCGTCTGGCTACTCCTACGAGCAGTACTTC.

The chain uses TRBV9 and TRBJ2-1; 8 bases align to TRBD1. This CDR3 contains 15 residues. The germline CDR1 and CDR2 sequences are SGDLS and YYNGEE. With V trimmed by 4 bases and J by 0 bases, 3 bases remained unmatched. The CDR3 spells CASSPGQGSYNEQFF. DNA for the CDR3: TGTGCCAGCAGCCCCGGACAGGGCTCCTACAATGAGCAGTTCTTC.

Only one count was recorded for this clone. The V and J genes are TRBV7-9 and TRBJ1-3; D is ambiguous. In germline, CDR1 is SEHNR, CDR2 FQNEAQ (reference sequence). The CDR3 runs to 15 residues. Trimming removed 7 bases from V and 0 bases from J, with 13 bases in between. The CDR3 DNA reads TGTGCCAGCACCCCCCGGGCGGACTCTGGAAACACCATATATTTT. This encodes CASTPRADSGNTIYF.

This chain links TRBV12-3 or TRBV12-4 with TRBJ2-7; 8 positions agree with TRBD2. Germline trimming cut 5 bases from V and 5 bases from J; bases unmatched to any gene: 5. The CDR3 is 13 amino acids. For the CDR3, the DNA is TGTGCCAGCAGTCGAAGGACTAGCCACGAGCAGTACTTC. Translation: CASSRRTSHEQYF.

The chain uses TRBV11-1 and TRBJ2-7; TRBD1 matches at 8 bases. This CDR3 contains 15 residues. V lost 1 base, J lost 5 bases, and 7 bases stayed unmatched. Per the germline V gene, CDR1 is SGHAT and CDR2 is FQDESV (reference sequence). The CDR3 nucleotides are TGTGCCAGCAGCTTAGTGGCAGGGGGCCCCCACGAGCAGTACTTC. Protein: CASSLVAGGPHEQYF. Combining the CDR3 with reference TRBV11-1 and TRBJ2-7 gives the whole variable domain EAEVAQSPRYKITEKSQAVAFWCDPISGHATLYWYRQILGQGPELLVQFQDESVVDDSQLPKDRFSAERLKGVDSTLKIQPAELGDSAMYLCASSLVAGGPHEQYFGPGTRLTVT.

This chain connects TRBV5-1 to TRBJ2-1; D may be TRBD1 (6 bases). Trimming removed 3 bases from V and 4 bases from J, with 11 bases in between. CDR3 length: 14 amino acids. Germline V gene data show CDR1 as SGHRS and CDR2 as YFSETQ. Here the CDR3 DNA reads TGCGCCAGCAGCTACAGGGAGCAATACAATGAGCAGTTCTTC. As protein: CASSYREQYNEQFF.

This chain connects TRBV9 to TRBJ1-6, with TRBD1 matching over 10 bases. CDR1 SGDLS and CDR2 YYNGEE come from the germline V gene. The CDR3 covers 15 residues. The V and J ends lost 2 bases and 8 bases, in that order; junction bases with no gene match: 4. This CDR3 is CASSVMDRGDSPLHF. For the CDR3, the DNA is TGTGCCAGCAGCGTCATGGACAGGGGGGATTCACCCCTCCACTTT.

The rearrangement uses TRBV29-1 and TRBJ2-2, with TRBD1 identical over 7 bases. The germline V gene has CDR1 SQVTM and CDR2 ANQGSEA. This CDR3 spans 15 amino acids. V was pared by 7 bases and J by 2 bases, with 10 bases of the junction left unmatched. The chain's CDR3 is CSAKAGTVNTGELFF. CDR3 nucleotide sequence: TGCAGCGCAAAAGCTGGGACAGTAAACACCGGGGAGCTGTTTTTT.

J is TRBJ2-7 and V is TRBV10-3; D ambiguous. Trimming took off 5 bases at V and 0 bases at J, with 11 bases between the two ends. Germline V lookup: CDR1 ENHRY, CDR2 SYGVKD. The CDR3 is 14 amino acids. CDR3 region: CAISLGKSSYEQYF. The CDR3, as DNA: TGTGCCATCAGTTTAGGCAAGAGCTCCTACGAGCAGTACTTC.

This clone has only a few counts. This rearrangement joins TRBV19 to TRBJ1-1; a weak D match, TRBD1 (6 bases). The CDR3 length is 14 residues. V lost 3 bases and J lost 4, with 12 bases in between. Germline assignment: CDR1 LNHDA and CDR2 SQIVND (reference sequence). In DNA, the CDR3 is TGTGCCAGTAGTATCCCTACAGGGACCACTGAAGCTTTCTTT. Translated, it gives CASSIPTGTTEAFF.

The chain carries TRBV30 and TRBJ1-1, with 9 bases matching TRBD1. The junction had 9 bases not matched to a gene; V was cut back by 5 bases and J by 5 bases. The germline CDR1 and CDR2 sequences are GTSNPN and SVGIG (reference sequence). The CDR3 consists of 14 residues. CDR3 protein: CAWESGTGWTEAFF. CDR3 DNA sequence: TGTGCCTGGGAAAGCGGGACAGGGTGGACTGAAGCTTTCTTT.

The chain is built from TRBV19 and TRBJ1-6; the D gene is possibly TRBD1 (6 bases). The CDR3 has 14 residues. The V end was cut by 4 bases, the J end by 8 bases, with 12 bases between. Germline V gives CDR1 LNHDA, CDR2 SQIVND (reference sequence). CDR3 residues: CASSTQGPDSPLHF. CDR3 bases: TGTGCCAGTAGTACACAGGGCCCTGATTCACCCCTCCACTTT. The variable domain in full, with the rest retrieved from reference TRBV19 and TRBJ1-6, is DGGITQSPKYLFRKEGQNVTLSCEQNLNHDAMYWYRQDPGQGLRLIYYSQIVNDFQKGDIAEGYSVSREKKESFPLTVTSAQKNPTAFYLCASSTQGPDSPLHFGNGTRLTVT.

The chain combines TRBV29-1 with TRBJ2-2; D is unclear. The CDR3 covers 12 residues. CDR1 is SQVTM and CDR2 is ANQGSEA in the germline V gene. V dropped 4 bases and J dropped 4 bases, with 7 bases sitting between them. The CDR3 is CSVVQTTGELFF. CDR3 sequence (DNA): TGCAGCGTTGTACAGACCACCGGGGAGCTGTTTTTT.

V is TRBV7-9 and J is TRBJ1-4, with D possibly being TRBD1 (5 bases). The ends were cut back, 3 bases at V and 8 bases at J, with 13 bases in the middle. Germline V gene data show CDR1 as SEHNR and CDR2 as FQNEAQ (reference sequence). The CDR3 runs to 14 residues. The CDR3 sequence: CASSLGRAREKLFF. The CDR3 bases are TGTGCCAGCAGCTTGGGCAGGGCGCGGGAAAAACTGTTTTTT.